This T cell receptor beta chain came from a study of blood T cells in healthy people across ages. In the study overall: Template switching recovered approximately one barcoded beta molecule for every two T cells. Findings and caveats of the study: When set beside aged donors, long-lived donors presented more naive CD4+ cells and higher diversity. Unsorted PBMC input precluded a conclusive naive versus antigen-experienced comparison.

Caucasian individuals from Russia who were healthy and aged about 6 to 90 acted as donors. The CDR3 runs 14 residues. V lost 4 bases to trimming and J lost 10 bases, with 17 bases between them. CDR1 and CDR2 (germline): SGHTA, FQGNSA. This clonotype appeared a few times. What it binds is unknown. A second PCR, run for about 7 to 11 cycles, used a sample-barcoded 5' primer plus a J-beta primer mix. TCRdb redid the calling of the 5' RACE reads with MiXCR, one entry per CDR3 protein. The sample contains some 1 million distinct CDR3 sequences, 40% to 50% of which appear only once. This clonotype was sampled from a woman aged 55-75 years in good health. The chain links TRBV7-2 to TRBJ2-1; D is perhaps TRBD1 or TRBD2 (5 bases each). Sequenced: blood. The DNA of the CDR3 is TGTGCCAGCAGCTACCCAGGGACGACTGGCGAGCAGTTCTTC. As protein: CASSYPGTTGEQFF.